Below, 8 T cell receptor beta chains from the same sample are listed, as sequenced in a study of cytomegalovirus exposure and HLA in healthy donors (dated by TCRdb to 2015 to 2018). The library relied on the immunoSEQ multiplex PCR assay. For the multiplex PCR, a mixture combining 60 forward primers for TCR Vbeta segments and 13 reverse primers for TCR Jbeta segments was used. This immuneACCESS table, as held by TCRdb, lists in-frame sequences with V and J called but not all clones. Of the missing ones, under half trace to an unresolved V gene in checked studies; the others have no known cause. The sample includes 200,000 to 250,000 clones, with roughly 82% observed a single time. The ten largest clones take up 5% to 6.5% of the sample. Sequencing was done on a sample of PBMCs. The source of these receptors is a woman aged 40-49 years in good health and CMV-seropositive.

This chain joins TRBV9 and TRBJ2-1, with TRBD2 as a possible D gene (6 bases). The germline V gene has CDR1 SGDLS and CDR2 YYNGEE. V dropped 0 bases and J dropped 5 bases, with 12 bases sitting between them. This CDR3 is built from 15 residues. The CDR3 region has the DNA TGTGCCAGCAGCGTAGGGTTAGCGGAGAACAATGAGCAGTTCTTC. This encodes CASSVGLAENNEQFF.

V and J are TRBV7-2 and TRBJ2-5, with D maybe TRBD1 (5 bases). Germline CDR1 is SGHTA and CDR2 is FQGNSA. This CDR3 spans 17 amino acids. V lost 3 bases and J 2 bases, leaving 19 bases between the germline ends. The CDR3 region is CASSFTQGSAFQETQYF. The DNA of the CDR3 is TGTGCCAGCAGCTTTACCCAGGGTTCAGCCTTTCAAGAGACCCAGTACTTC.

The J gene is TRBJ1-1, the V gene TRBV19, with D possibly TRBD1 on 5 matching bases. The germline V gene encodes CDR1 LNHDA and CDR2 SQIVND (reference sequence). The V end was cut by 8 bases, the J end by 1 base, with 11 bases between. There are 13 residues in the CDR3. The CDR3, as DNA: TGTGCCAGTTCGACTCAGGGGAACACTGAAGCTTTCTTT. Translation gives CASSTQGNTEAFF.

This chain's CDR3 is CASSIGTGGNQPQHF. Written as DNA, the CDR3 is TGTGCCAGCAGCATCGGGACAGGGGGCAATCAGCCCCAGCATTTT. J is TRBJ1-5 and V is TRBV7-8; 10 nucleotides line up with TRBD1. Germline-derived CDR1 and CDR2 are SGHVS and FQNEAQ. The V gene end was trimmed by 5 bases and the J gene end by 2 bases; junction bases not matched to a gene: 3. This CDR3 region has 15 residues. Together with reference TRBV7-8 and TRBJ1-5, the CDR3 gives the full variable domain: GAGVSQSPRYKVAKRGQDVALRCDPISGHVSLFWYQQALGQGPEFLTYFQNEAQLDKSGLPSDRFFAERPEGSVSTLKIQRTQQEDSAVYLCASSIGTGGNQPQHFGDGTRLSIL.

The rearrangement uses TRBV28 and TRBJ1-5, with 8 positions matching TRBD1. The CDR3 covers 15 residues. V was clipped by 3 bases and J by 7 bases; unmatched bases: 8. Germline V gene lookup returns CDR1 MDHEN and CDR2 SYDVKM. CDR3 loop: CASSFVGQGVQPQHF. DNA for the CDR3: TGTGCCAGCAGTTTCGTAGGACAGGGTGTACAGCCCCAGCATTTT.

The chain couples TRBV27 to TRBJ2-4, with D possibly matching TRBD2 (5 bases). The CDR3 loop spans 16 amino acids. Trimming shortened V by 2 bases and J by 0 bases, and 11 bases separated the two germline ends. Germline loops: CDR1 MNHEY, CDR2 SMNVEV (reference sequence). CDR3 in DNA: TGTGCCAGCAGTTTACTTCGGGATTTAGCCAAAAACATTCAGTACTTC. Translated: CASSLLRDLAKNIQYF.

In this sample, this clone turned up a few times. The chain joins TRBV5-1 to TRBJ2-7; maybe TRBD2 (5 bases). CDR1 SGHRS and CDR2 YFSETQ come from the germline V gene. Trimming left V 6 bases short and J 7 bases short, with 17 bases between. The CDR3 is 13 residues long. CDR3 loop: CASTQDPPGEQYF. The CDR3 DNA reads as TGCGCCAGCACCCAGGACCCGCCGGGGGAGCAGTACTTC.

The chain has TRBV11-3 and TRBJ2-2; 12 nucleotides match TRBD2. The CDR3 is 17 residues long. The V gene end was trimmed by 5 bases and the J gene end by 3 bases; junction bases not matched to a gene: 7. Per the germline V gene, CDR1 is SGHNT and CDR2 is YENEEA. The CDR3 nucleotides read TGTGCCAGCAGCCTAAGGACTAGCGGGATTTACACCGGGGAGCTGTTTTTT. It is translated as CASSLRTSGIYTGELFF.